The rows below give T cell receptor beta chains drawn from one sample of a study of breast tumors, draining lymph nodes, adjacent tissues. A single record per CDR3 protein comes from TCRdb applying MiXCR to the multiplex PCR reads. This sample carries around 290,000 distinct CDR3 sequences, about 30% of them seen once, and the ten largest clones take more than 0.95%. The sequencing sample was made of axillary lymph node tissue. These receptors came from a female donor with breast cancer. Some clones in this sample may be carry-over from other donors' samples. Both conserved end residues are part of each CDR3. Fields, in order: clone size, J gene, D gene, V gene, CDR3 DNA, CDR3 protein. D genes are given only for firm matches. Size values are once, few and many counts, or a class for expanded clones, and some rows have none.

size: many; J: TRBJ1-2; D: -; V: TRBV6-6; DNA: TGTGCCAGCAGTTACGTGGGAAACTATGGCTACACCTTC; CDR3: CASSYVGNYGYTF
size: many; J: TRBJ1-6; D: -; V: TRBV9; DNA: TGTGCCAGCAGTAATGAGAATTCACCCCTCCACTTT; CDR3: CASSNENSPLHF
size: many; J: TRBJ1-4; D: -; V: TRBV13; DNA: TGTGCCAGCAGGTCGACAGCAACTAATGAAAAACTGTTTTTT; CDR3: CASRSTATNEKLFF
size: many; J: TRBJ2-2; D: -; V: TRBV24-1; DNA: TGTGCCACCAGTCTCAGGGGTTCGGGGAACACCGGGGAGCTGTTTTTT; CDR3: CATSLRGSGNTGELFF
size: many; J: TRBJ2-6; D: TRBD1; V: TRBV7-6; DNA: TGTGCCAGCAGCATCGGGACAGGAGGCTCTGGGGCCAACGTCCTGACTTTC; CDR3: CASSIGTGGSGANVLTF
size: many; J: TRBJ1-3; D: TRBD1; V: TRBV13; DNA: TGTGCCAGCAGCTTAAAGGGGGCTATGAGAAACACCATATATTTT; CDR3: CASSLKGAMRNTIYF
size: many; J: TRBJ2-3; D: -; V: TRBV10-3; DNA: TGTGCCATGACTGACAGCGTGGCAGATACGCAGTATTTT; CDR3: CAMTDSVADTQYF
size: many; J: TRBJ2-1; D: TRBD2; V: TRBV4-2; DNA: TGTGCCAGCAGCGTAACTAGCGGGAGGGCCCACAATGAGCAGTTCTTC; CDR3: CASSVTSGRAHNEQFF
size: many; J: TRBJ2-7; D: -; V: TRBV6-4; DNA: TGTGCCAGCCCTAACACCCGGGGTTGGGTGGGAACGGAGCAGTACTTC; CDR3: CASPNTRGWVGTEQYF
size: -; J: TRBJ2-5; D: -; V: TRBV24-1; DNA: TGTGCCACCAGTGCGAGACAGGGAGGAGAGACCCAGTACTTC; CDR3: CATSARQGGETQYF
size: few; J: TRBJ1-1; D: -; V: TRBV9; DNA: TGTGCCAGCACCCCAGCCGGGACCCAAGGCACTGAAGCTTTCTTT; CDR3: CASTPAGTQGTEAFF
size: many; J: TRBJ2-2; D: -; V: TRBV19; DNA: TGTGCCGTAGGAGGGTACACCGGGGAGCTGTTTTTT; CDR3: CAVGGYTGELFF
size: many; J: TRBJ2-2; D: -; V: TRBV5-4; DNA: TGTGCCAGCAGCTTGGAGGCAGGGAACACCGGGGAGCTGTTTTTT; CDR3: CASSLEAGNTGELFF
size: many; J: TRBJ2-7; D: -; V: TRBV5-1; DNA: TGCGCCAGCAGCACAGGGATTTCCTACGAGCAGTACTTC; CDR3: CASSTGISYEQYF
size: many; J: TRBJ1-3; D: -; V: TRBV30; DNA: TGTGCCTGGAGTCGGGACACGGGAAACACCATATATTTT; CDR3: CAWSRDTGNTIYF
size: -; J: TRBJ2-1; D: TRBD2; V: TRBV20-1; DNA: TGCAGTGCTTCCGGGACTAGCGGGAGGAGGGTCGGAGCCTACAATGAGCAGTTCTTC; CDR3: CSASGTSGRRVGAYNEQFF
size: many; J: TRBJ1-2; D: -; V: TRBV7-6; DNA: TGTGCCAGCAGCCAGGGGCCGGGTAACTATGGCTACACCTTC; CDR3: CASSQGPGNYGYTF
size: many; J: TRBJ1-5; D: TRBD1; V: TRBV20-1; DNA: TGCAGTGCTCGACAGGGGGAGGCGGGCAATCAGCCCCAGCATTTT; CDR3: CSARQGEAGNQPQHF
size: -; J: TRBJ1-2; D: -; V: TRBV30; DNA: TGTGCCTGGACTCCCTTCCGGGGCGGTGGTAGTGGCTACACCTTC; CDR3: CAWTPFRGGGSGYTF
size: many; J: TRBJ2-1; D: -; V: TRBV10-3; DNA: TGTGCCATCAGTGTTATCAGGGCCAATGAGCAGTTCTTC; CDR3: CAISVIRANEQFF
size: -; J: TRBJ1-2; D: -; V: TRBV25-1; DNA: TGTGCCAGCAGTGCTAGAGTCAGTCTTAACTATGGCTACACCTTC; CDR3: CASSARVSLNYGYTF
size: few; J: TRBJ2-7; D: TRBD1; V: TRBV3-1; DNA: TGTGCCAGCAGCCCCGGCCAGGGGGCAGGAGAGCAGTACTTC; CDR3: CASSPGQGAGEQYF
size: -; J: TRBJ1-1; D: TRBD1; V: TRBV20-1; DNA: TGCAGTGCACCGCGACAGGGCCCGAACGCTGAAGCTTTCTTT; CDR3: CSAPRQGPNAEAFF
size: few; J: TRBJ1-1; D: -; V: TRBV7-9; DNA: TGTGCCAGCAGCTTAGGAGGGTCGGTCACTGAAGCTTTCTTT; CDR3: CASSLGGSVTEAFF
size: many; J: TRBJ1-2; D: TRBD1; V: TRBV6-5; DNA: TGTGCCAGCAGTGACCCCTCGCAGGGACAGGGATCCTATGGCTACACCTTC; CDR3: CASSDPSQGQGSYGYTF
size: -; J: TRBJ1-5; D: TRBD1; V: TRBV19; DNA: TGTGCCAGTAGTATAGGCAGGGGGTATAATCAGCCCCAGCATTTT; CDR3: CASSIGRGYNQPQHF
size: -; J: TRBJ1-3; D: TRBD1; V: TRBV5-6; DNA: TGTGCCAGCGGTATGACAGGGGTGAAAGGAAACACCATATATTTT; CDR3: CASGMTGVKGNTIYF
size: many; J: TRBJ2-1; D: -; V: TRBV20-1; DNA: TGCAGTGCTAGAGTGTATGAGCAGTTCTTC; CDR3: CSARVYEQFF
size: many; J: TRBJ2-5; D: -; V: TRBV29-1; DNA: TGCAGCGTTGATGTGACAGCACTCCAAGAGACCCAGTACTTC; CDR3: CSVDVTALQETQYF
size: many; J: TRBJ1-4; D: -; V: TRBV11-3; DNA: TGTGCCAGCAGCTTGCAGAATGAAAAACTGTTTTTT; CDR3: CASSLQNEKLFF
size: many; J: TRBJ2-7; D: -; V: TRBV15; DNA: TGTGCCACCAGCGTCGCCGGGACACGCGAGCAGTACTTC; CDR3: CATSVAGTREQYF